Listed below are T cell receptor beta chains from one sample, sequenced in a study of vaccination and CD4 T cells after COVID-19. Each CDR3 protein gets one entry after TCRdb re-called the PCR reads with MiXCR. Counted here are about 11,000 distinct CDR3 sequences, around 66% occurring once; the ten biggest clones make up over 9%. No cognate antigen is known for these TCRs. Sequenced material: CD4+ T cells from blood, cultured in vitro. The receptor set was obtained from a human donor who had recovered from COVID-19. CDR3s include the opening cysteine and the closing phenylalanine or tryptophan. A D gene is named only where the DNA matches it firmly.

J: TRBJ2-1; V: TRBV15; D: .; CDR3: CATSRDGPDEQFF
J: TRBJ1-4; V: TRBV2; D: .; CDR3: CASTLLNPWGRQATNEKLFF
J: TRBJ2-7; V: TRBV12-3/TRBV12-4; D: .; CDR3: CASSLESGLGTYEQYF
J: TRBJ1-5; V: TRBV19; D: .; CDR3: CASNRSYGNQPQHF
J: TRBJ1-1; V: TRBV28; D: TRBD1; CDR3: CASSPLGQSTEAFF
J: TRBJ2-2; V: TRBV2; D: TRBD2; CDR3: CASSELAGLVTGELFF
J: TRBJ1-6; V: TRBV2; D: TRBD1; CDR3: CASRDYRGASPLHF
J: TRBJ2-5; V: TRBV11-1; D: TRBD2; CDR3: CASVAGGSNWGETQYF
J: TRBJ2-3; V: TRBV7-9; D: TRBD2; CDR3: CASRGEGGGGGPTDTQYF
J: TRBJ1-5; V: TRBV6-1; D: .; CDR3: CASNLYGNQPQHF
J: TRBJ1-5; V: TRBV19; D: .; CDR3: CASSMGHRSGNQPQHF
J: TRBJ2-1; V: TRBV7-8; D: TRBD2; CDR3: CASSFLAGVYNEQFF
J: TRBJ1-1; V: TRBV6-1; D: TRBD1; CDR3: CASSGTGEKAFF
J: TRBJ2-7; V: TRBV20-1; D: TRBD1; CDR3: CSASGQGAGEQYF
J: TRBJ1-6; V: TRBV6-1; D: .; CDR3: CASWPSSYNSPLHF
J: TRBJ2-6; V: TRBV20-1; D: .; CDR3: CSARVGSGASVLTF
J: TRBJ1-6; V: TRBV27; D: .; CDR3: CASSLSGRGNSPLHF
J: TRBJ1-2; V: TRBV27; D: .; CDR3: CASRPLSGGRDRGGYTF
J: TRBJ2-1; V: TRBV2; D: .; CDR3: CATSDLASPYNEQFF
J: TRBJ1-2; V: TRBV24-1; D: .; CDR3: CATSDFGGRGYTF
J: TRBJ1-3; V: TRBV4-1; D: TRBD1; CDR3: CASSRIGTGVAGNTIYF
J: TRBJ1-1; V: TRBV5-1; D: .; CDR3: CASSFGIIGTEAFF
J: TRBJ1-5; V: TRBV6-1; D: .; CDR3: CASSVLWDSNQPQHF
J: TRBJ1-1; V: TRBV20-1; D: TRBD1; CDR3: CSARDGGQGPYTEAFF
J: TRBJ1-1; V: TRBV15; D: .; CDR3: CATSREIPTEMYTEAFF
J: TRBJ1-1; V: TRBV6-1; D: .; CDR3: CASSEALKSWVLTTEAFF
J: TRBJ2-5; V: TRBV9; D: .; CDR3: CASSAYHSKETQYF
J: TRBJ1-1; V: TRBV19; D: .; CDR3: CASSIHPSGRQILNTEAFF
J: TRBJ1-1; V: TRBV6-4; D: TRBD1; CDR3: CASRLIGTASTEAFF
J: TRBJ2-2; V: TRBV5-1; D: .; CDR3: CASSLVTRVGAGSTGELFF
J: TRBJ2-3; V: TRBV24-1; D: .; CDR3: CATSDLRGSTDTQYF
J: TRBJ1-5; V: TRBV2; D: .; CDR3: CASSETGPNQPQHF
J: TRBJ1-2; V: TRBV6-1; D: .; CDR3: CASRKWGANYGYTF
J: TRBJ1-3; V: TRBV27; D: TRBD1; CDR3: CASSFGQGPGNTIYF
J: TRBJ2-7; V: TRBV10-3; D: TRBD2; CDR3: CAISELAGVSEQYF
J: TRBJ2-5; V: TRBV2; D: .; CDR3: CASSISLGETQYF
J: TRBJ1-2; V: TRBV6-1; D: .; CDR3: CASSERGGFGYTF
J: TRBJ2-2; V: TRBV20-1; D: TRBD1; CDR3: CSARAGQGATGELFF
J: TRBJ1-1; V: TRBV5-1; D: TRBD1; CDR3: CASSLAYRGGSTEAFF
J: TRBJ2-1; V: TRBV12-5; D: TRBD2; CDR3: CASGAGTSGGAFNEQFF
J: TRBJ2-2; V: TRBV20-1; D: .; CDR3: CSARQGGTGELFF
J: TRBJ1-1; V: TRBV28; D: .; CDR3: CASSTVVNTEAFF
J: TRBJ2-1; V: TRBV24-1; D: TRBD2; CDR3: CATSDFGTSGSNEQFF
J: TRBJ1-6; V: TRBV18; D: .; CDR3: CASSPTRQGSSPLHF
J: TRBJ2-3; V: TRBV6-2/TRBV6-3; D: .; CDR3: CASSLRQTDTQYF
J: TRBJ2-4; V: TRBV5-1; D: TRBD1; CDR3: CASSKGGQATNIQYF
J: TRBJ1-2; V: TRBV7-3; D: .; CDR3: CASSLIAGPGGYTF
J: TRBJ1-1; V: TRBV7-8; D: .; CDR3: CASSLRQVPLNTEAFF
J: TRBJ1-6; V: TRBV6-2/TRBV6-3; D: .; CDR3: CASSYGTTGDSPLHF
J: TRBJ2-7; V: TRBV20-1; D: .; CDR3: CSAQKGLEQYF
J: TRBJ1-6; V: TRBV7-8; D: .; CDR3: CASSWGSPNNSPLHF
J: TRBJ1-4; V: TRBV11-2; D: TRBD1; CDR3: CASSLRGLDEKLFF
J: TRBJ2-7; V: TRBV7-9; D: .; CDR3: CASTNQTSMYLCASLSFTPYEQYF